These 4 T cell receptor beta chains share one sample of origin, sequenced in a study of blood T cell repertoires in COVID-19. Libraries were prepared by immunoSEQ multiplex PCR; TCRdb keeps only in-frame clonotypes and omits some of them. Of 200,000 to 250,000 clones in the sample, around 83% are singletons; the top ten hold 8% to 9%. Sequencing was performed on peripheral blood. The receptors stem from an elderly woman with COVID-19, enrolled during active disease.

This chain links TRBV28 with TRBJ2-5; D may be TRBD1 (6 bases). The length of the CDR3 is 14 residues. Germline V gene sequence: CDR1 MDHEN, CDR2 SYDVKM. V was shortened by 6 bases and J by 5 bases, with 16 bases between the two germline ends. CDR3 in amino acids: CASSESRGRETQYF. The CDR3 DNA reads TGTGCCAGCAGCGAATCCAGGGGTCGCGAGACCCAGTACTTC.

This chain uses TRBV27 with TRBJ1-1; 10 positions agree with TRBD1. This CDR3 has 14 residues. J gave up 5 bases and V 5 bases, and 5 bases lay outside the gene matches. CDR1 is MNHEY, CDR2 SMNVEV, per germline (reference sequence). The CDR3 loop reads CASSRDRGLTEAFF. DNA of the CDR3: TGTGCCAGCAGTCGGGACAGGGGATTAACTGAAGCTTTCTTT.

The V gene is TRBV6-5, the J gene TRBJ2-6, with 7 nucleotides matching TRBD2. This CDR3 contains 15 residues. J gave up 2 bases and V 5 bases, and 3 bases lay outside the gene matches. Germline values: CDR1 MNHEY, CDR2 SVGAGI. This chain's CDR3 is CASSKGRAGANVLTF. The CDR3 DNA follows: TGTGCCAGCAGTAAGGGGAGGGCTGGGGCCAACGTCCTGACTTTC.

The chain joins TRBV2 to TRBJ1-2, with unresolved D. The V gene's germline CDR1 is SNHLY and CDR2 FYNNEI. The ends were cut back, 4 bases at V and 3 bases at J, with 12 bases in the middle. The CDR3 runs 14 residues. CDR3: CASSVGRGDYGYTF. DNA for the CDR3: TGTGCCAGCAGTGTCGGCAGAGGAGACTATGGCTACACCTTC.